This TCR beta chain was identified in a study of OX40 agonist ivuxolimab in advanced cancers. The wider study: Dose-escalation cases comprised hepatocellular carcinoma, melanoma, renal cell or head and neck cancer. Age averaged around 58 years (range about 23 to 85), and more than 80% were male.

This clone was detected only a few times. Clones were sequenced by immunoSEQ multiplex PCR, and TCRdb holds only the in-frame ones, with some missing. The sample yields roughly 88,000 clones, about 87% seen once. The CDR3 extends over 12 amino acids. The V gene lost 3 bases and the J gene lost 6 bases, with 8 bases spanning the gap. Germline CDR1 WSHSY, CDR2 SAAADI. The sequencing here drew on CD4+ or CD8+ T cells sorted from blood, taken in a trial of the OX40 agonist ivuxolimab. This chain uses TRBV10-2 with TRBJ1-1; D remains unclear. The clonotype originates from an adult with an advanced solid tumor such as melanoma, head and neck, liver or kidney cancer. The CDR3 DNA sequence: TGCGCCAGCAGTGAAGCCGAGGCTGAAGCTTTCTTT. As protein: CASSEAEAEAFF.